This TCR beta chain derives from a study of beta chain features in type 1 diabetes. Reverse transcription of all isolated RNA meant that expressed TCRB transcripts were sequenced. Method: immunoSEQ multiplex PCR; TCRdb's copy keeps in-frame clones and lacks some. The data contain 150,000 to 200,000 clones, approximately 9% of them seen just once; the ten biggest clones take up about 2.1%. The germline V and J ends were trimmed by 1 base and 5 bases, with 10 bases remaining between them. Germline V gene lookup returns CDR1 SGHTS and CDR2 YDEGEE. This CDR3 region has 14 residues. Central memory, naive, regulatory and stem cell-like memory CD4+ cells were sorted by CD45RO/CCR7/CD25/CD127/CD95/CD27.

J is TRBJ1-5 and V is TRBV5-8, with D possibly being TRBD1 (5 bases). Sequenced sample: central memory CD4+ T cells from blood. The sequence was obtained from a woman aged 18-29 years in good health. CDR3 sequence: CASSLMGGYQPQHF. As DNA, the CDR3 is TGTGCCAGCAGCTTGATGGGGGGGTATCAGCCCCAGCATTTT.